Sequencing of this TCR beta chain was carried out in a study of CD8 T cells in Susac syndrome. Study as a whole: The sequenced Susac syndrome patients included more than five who had clinically active disease and roughly eight who were in remission.

Germline values: CDR1 SGHRS, CDR2 YFSETQ. V lost 0 bases and J lost 4, with 4 bases in between. This CDR3 comprises 12 residues. Patients with Susac syndrome met the recently defined diagnostic criteria for definite or probable disease. Through negative isolation, CD4+ and CD8+ T cells were obtained, while TEMRA cells were enriched using FACS. Reverse transcription of about 0.5 to 1 ug RNA used random hexamers. An immunoSEQ multiplex PCR amplified TCR beta CDR3 over 54 Vbeta and 13 Jbeta. TCRdb re-called the immunoSEQ multiplex PCR reads through MiXCR, storing one row per CDR3 protein. Of a few hundred thousand distinct CDR3 sequences listed, over 90% are singletons.

This receptor was identified in a human donor with Susac syndrome. The sequenced sample was CD4+ T cells from PBMCs. The chain carries TRBV5-1 and TRBJ1-2; D uncertain. CDR3 sequence (DNA): TGCGCCAGCAGCTTGGCCCGCTATGGCTACACCTTC. Its translation: CASSLARYGYTF.